Listed below are T cell receptor beta chains from one sample, sequenced in a study of shared clonotypes between healthy human individuals. TCRdb's copy holds only in-frame clones and misses some; the assay was immunoSEQ multiplex PCR. The table has about 2.1 million clones, around 93% seen once. Sequencing input: naive CD8+ T cells from PBMCs. These receptors came from a man aged 18 to 35 in good health. Some clones in this sample may be carry-over from other donors' samples. CDR3s include the opening cysteine and the closing phenylalanine or tryptophan. Rows give clone size only sometimes, using once, few, many, or a class for an expanded clone.

v_call	j_call	clone_size	cdr3_aa
TRBV27	TRBJ2-7	NA	CASSLRGAVYEQYF
TRBV19	TRBJ2-5	NA	CASSIDRAGLQETQYF
TRBV30	TRBJ2-7	once	CAWSVGRIGEQYF
TRBV6-5	TRBJ2-1	NA	CASSYSRRGEQFF
TRBV6-5	TRBJ2-2	NA	CASSYGETGELFF
TRBV13	TRBJ1-3	NA	CASSLGQDRVTIYF
TRBV7-2	TRBJ2-7	NA	CASSIDSGLWYEQYF
TRBV4-2	TRBJ2-1	once	CASSTRGDSSYNEQFF
TRBV7-9	TRBJ2-3	NA	CASSDGRLTDTQYF
TRBV11-2	TRBJ1-1	NA	CASSEQNTEAFF
TRBV9	TRBJ2-2	NA	CASSAPRGSDTGELFF
TRBV9	TRBJ2-2	NA	CASSVSSRTVNTGELFF
TRBV7-9	TRBJ2-1	once	CASSTTSDHNEQFF
TRBV7-2	TRBJ2-1	NA	CASSSQIGRRVPYNEQFF
TRBV30	TRBJ2-1	NA	CAARGLRTTGEQFF
TRBV15	TRBJ1-4	NA	CATSRGTPATNEKLFF
TRBV5-6	TRBJ2-3	NA	CASSPTPGLAVEADTQYF
TRBV5-4	TRBJ2-1	once	CASSLRSTAYNEQFF
TRBV6-1	TRBJ1-4	NA	CASSDRDRNEKLFF
TRBV27	TRBJ2-3	NA	CASGSGRATDTQYF
TRBV27	TRBJ2-1	NA	CASSPRTSGMYNEQFF
TRBV29-1	TRBJ1-1	NA	CSVDGAEGQLNTEAFF
TRBV5-1	TRBJ2-1	NA	CASSLAKGAQDNEQFF
TRBV5-6	TRBJ1-1	NA	CASSLSRHMNTEAFF
TRBV29-1	TRBJ2-6	NA	CSVARPMVSGANVLTF
TRBV27	TRBJ2-7	NA	CASSQSSGIKTYEQYF
TRBV5-8	TRBJ1-1	NA	CASSLDGRGYDTEAFF
TRBV27	TRBJ2-1	NA	CASSLEVGVYNEQFF
TRBV7-6	TRBJ2-2	NA	CASSYRRQGKSGELFF
TRBV14	TRBJ1-1	NA	CASSPLGQPLNTEAFF
TRBV27	TRBJ2-3	NA	CASSFGRVTDTQYF
TRBV6-1	TRBJ1-3	NA	CASSELGSVSGNTIYF
TRBV6-5	TRBJ2-7	NA	CASREKRGPSYEQYF
TRBV9	TRBJ2-7	NA	CASSVSSTGRYEQYF
TRBV27	TRBJ1-2	NA	CASRWGANGYTF
TRBV27	TRBJ2-7	NA	CASSFLDSPHEQYF
TRBV6-1	TRBJ2-5	NA	CASSEGGISRGSETQYF
TRBV27	TRBJ2-7	NA	CASSFGRADYEQYF
TRBV5-1	TRBJ1-1	NA	CASSLTQTRTHGTEAFF
TRBV6-5	TRBJ1-6	NA	CASSSWDRVNSPLHF
TRBV30	TRBJ2-7	NA	CAWSVAGSYEQYF
TRBV5-1	TRBJ2-1	once	CASSLAEGRGYNEQFF
TRBV29-1	TRBJ1-3	NA	CSVATVGNTIYF
TRBV7-9	TRBJ1-1	NA	CASSSIYGNTEAFF
TRBV2	TRBJ1-5	NA	CASRIGTGINQPQHF
TRBV6-5	TRBJ2-7	NA	CASSTGGRNYEQYF
TRBV7-9	TRBJ1-4	NA	CASSKGGPNEKLFF
TRBV4-1	TRBJ2-5	NA	CASSLRQGLTETQYF
TRBV13	TRBJ2-7	NA	CASRNSGSIHEQYF
TRBV13	TRBJ2-7	NA	CASSSAGGVEQYF
TRBV5-4	TRBJ2-7	once	CASSLGGLAGSSYEQYF
TRBV5-6	TRBJ2-7	NA	CASSSSALGADPYEQYF
TRBV19	TRBJ1-1	NA	CASSIQTGATEAFF